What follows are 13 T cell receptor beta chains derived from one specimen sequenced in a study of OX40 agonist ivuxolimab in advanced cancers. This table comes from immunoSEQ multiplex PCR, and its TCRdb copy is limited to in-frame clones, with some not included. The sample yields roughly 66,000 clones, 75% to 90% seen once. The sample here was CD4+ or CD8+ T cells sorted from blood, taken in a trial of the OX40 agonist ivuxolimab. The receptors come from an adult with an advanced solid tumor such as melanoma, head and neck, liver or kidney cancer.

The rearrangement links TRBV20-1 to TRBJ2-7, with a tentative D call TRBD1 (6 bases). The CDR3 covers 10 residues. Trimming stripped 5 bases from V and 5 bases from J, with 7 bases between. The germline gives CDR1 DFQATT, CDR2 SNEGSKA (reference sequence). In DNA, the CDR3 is TGCAGTGCTGGGACAAACGAGCAGTACTTC. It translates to CSAGTNEQYF.

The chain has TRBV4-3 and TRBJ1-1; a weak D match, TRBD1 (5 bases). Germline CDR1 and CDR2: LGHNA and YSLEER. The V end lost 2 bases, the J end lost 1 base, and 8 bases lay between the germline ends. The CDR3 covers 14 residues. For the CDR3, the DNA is TGCGCCAGCAGCCAACGGGGGAAGAACACTGAAGCTTTCTTT. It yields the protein CASSQRGKNTEAFF.

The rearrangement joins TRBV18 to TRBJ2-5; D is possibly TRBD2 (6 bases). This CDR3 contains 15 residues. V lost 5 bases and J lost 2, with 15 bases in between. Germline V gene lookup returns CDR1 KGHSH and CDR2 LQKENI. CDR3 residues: CASSAMAGPQETQYF. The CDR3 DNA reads TGTGCCAGCTCAGCGATGGCGGGACCACAAGAGACCCAGTACTTC.

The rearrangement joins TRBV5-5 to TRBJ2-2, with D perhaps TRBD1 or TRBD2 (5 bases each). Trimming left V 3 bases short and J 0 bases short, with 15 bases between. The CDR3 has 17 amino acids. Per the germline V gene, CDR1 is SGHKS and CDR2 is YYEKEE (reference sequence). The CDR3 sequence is CASSWLGTEANTGELFF. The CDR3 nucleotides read TGTGCCAGCAGCTGGTTAGGGACGGAGGCGAACACCGGGGAGCTGTTTTTT.

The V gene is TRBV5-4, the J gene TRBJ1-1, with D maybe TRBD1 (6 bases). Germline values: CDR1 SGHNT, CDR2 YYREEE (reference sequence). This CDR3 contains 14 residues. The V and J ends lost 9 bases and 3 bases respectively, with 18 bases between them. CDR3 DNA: TGTGCCACTGCTAGGGGGGGTAGGGACACTGAAGCTTTCTTT. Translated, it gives CATARGGRDTEAFF.

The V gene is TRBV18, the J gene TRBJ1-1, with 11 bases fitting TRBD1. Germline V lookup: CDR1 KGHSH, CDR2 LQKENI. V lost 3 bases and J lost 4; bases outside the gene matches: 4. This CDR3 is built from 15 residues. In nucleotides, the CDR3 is TGTGCCAGCTCACCTCGCGGGACAGGGGGCACTGAAGCTTTCTTT. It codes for CASSPRGTGGTEAFF.

The CDR3 DNA is TGTGCCAGCAGCCCCCAGGGCGGAGGAGCTTTCTTT. It codes for CASSPQGGGAFF. The gene calls are TRBV7-9 and TRBJ1-1; TRBD1 might be the D (5 bases). Trimming took 5 bases from V and 10 from J, leaving 14 bases between them. The CDR3 consists of 12 residues. Per the germline V gene, CDR1 is SEHNR and CDR2 is FQNEAQ (reference sequence).

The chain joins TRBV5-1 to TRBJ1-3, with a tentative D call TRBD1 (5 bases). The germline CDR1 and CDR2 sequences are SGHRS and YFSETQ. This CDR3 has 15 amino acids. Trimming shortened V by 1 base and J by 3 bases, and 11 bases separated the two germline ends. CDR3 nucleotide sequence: TGCGCCAGCAGCTTGAGGGGCCTTGATGGAAACACCATATATTTT. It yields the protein CASSLRGLDGNTIYF.

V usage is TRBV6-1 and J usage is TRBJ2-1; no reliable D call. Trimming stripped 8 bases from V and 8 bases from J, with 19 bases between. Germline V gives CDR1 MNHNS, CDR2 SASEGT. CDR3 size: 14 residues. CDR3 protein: CASFPVGSAYEQFF. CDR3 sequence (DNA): TGTGCCAGCTTCCCGGTCGGATCTGCCTATGAGCAGTTCTTC.

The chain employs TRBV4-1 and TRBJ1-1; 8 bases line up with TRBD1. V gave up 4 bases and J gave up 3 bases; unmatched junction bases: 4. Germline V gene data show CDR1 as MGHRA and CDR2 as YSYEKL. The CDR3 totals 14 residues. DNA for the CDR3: TGCGCCAGCAGCCCCGGACAGGGTTACACTGAAGCTTTCTTT. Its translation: CASSPGQGYTEAFF.

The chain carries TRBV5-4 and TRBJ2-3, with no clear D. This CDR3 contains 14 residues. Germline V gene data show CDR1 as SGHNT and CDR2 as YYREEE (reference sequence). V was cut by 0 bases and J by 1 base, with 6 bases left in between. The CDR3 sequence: CASSLEPGTDTQYF. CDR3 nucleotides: TGTGCCAGCAGCTTGGAGCCTGGCACAGATACGCAGTATTTT.

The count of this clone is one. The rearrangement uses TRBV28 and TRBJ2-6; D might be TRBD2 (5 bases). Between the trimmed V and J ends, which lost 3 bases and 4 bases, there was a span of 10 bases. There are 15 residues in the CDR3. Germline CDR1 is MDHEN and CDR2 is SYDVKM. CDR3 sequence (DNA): TGTGCCAGCAGTTTTTCGGGAAGCGGGGCCAACGTCCTGACTTTC. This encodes CASSFSGSGANVLTF.

The CDR3 here is CASRGAPGGGEQYV. The CDR3 nucleotides read TGCGCCAGCAGAGGGGCACCAGGGGGAGGCGAGCAGTACGTC. The V call is TRBV5-1, the J call TRBJ2-7, with D perhaps TRBD1 (7 bases). The V end lost 5 bases, the J end lost 6 bases, and 18 bases lay between the germline ends. The CDR3 spans 14 residues. Germline V CDR1 and CDR2: SGHRS, YFSETQ.